These 19 T cell receptor beta chains originate from one sample sequenced in a study of blood T cell repertoires in COVID-19 (dated by TCRdb to the early 2020s). The library was prepared using the immunoSEQ multiplex PCR assay. Held by TCRdb, this immuneACCESS table contains in-frame sequences only and omits some clones. Under half of the omission traces to an unresolved V gene where checked; the cause of the rest is unknown. Counted in this sample were approximately 440,000 clones; about nine tenths of them appeared once. 0.6% to 0.7% of the sample rests with the top ten. The sequencing sample was made of PBMCs or T cells enriched from blood (not recorded which). These TCRs come from a man between 18 and 35 years old who had recovered from COVID-19.

This clone was counted a single time. The chain joins TRBV7-8 to TRBJ1-1, with a tentative D call TRBD1 (6 bases). The CDR3 consists of 15 residues. The germline V and J ends were trimmed by 2 bases and 4 bases, with 14 bases remaining between them. CDR1 and CDR2 (germline): SGHVS, FQNEAQ. The CDR3 protein is CASSLTLGGSTEAFF. CDR3 DNA: TGTGCCAGCAGCTTAACTCTAGGGGGTAGCACTGAAGCTTTCTTT.

Here the CDR3 reads CASSLAGFSYEQYF. Written as DNA, the CDR3 is TGTGCCAGCAGCTTAGCGGGCTTCTCCTACGAGCAGTACTTC. The chain uses TRBV7-9 and TRBJ2-7; D remains ambiguous. The V end lost 0 bases, the J end lost 0 bases, and 6 bases lay between the germline ends. Looked up from germline, CDR1 is SEHNR and CDR2 is FQNEAQ (reference sequence). CDR3 length: 14 residues.

This chain links TRBV5-4 with TRBJ1-1, with 11 bases identical to TRBD1. The CDR3 runs to 16 residues. Per germline, CDR1 SGHNT and CDR2 YYREEE (reference sequence). Trimming took 6 bases from V and 3 from J; bases not matched to a gene: 10. The CDR3, as DNA: TGTGCCAGCACCCCCGGGAGGGACAGGGGGTACACTGAAGCTTTCTTT. Translation: CASTPGRDRGYTEAFF.

The gene calls are TRBV19 and TRBJ1-1; TRBD1 matches 8 bases. The CDR3 is made up of 11 amino acids. CDR1 is LNHDA, CDR2 SQIVND, per germline (reference sequence). J lost 9 bases, V lost 8 bases, and 5 bases had no gene match. The CDR3 reads CASDRGMQAFF. CDR3 coding DNA: TGTGCCAGTGACAGGGGCATGCAAGCTTTCTTT.

The genes are TRBV3-1 (or the pseudogene TRBV3-2) and TRBJ2-3, with TRBD2 as a possible D gene (6 bases). V was pared by 0 bases and J by 2 bases, with 9 bases between. The CDR3 is 15 amino acids. Germline CDR1 and CDR2: LGHDT and YNNKEL (reference sequence). Here the CDR3 reads CASSQDGTFTDTQYF. The DNA for the CDR3 is TGTGCCAGCAGCCAAGATGGGACTTTCACAGATACGCAGTATTTT.

V is TRBV4-2 and J is TRBJ2-7; D not resolved. With 0 bases removed from V and 5 bases from J, the gap between germline ends came to 8 bases. The CDR3 loop spans 13 amino acids. Germline CDR1 is LGHNA and CDR2 is YNFKEQ. Here the CDR3 DNA reads TGTGCCAGCAGCCAAGATTCAGGAAACGAGCAGTACTTC. Amino acid sequence: CASSQDSGNEQYF.

V usage is TRBV6-1 and J usage is TRBJ2-2; no firm D call. This CDR3 has 14 amino acids. CDR1 is MNHNS, CDR2 SASEGT, per germline. V gave up 3 bases and J gave up 2 bases, with 7 bases separating them. DNA of the CDR3: TGTGCCAGCAGTGATTCAGATAACACCGGGGAGCTGTTTTTT. It encodes CASSDSDNTGELFF.

The chain is built from TRBV6-1 and TRBJ1-6; perhaps TRBD1 as D (6 bases). This CDR3 has 15 residues. Germline-derived CDR1 and CDR2 are MNHNS and SASEGT. The ends were cut back, 2 bases at V and 3 bases at J, with 8 bases in the middle. The CDR3 spells CASSEQGRYNSPLHF. The CDR3 region has the DNA TGTGCCAGCAGTGAACAGGGGCGCTATAATTCACCCCTCCACTTT.

V gene TRBV30 combines with J gene TRBJ2-2; 8 nucleotides align to TRBD2. V shed 8 bases and J 7 bases; nucleotides not matched to a gene: 12. This CDR3 region has 14 residues. Germline lookup yields CDR1 GTSNPN and CDR2 SVGIG (reference sequence). CDR3 loop: CAGAGAAFNGELFF. The CDR3 DNA follows: TGTGCCGGAGCGGGAGCAGCCTTCAACGGGGAGCTGTTTTTT.

This chain connects TRBV9 to TRBJ1-2, with TRBD1 matching 11 bases. J gave up 5 bases and V 3 bases, and 6 bases lay outside the gene matches. The CDR3 extends over 15 amino acids. CDR1 and CDR2 from the germline V gene are SGDLS and YYNGEE. CDR3 coding DNA: TGTGCCAGCAGCGCCGGACAGGGGGCAGTTTATGGCTACACCTTC. This encodes CASSAGQGAVYGYTF.

The rearrangement joins TRBV5-8 to TRBJ1-1, with TRBD1 matching over 7 bases. CDR1 SGHTS and CDR2 YDEGEE come from the germline V gene. V lost 3 bases, J lost 6 bases, and 14 bases stayed unmatched. The CDR3 contains 16 residues. The CDR3 here is CASSSILQGSGAEAFF. CDR3 coding DNA: TGTGCCAGCAGCTCAATTTTACAGGGGAGTGGAGCTGAAGCTTTCTTT.

The chain couples TRBV2 to TRBJ1-1; no clear D. V was clipped by 4 bases and J by 1 base, with 19 bases between them. The CDR3 extends over 17 amino acids. Germline CDR1 and CDR2: SNHLY and FYNNEI. The CDR3 region is CASSAVRFEGKNTEAFF. Here the CDR3 DNA reads TGTGCCAGCAGTGCGGTCAGGTTTGAGGGCAAGAACACTGAAGCTTTCTTT.

This sequence joins TRBV19 and TRBJ2-3; 8 nucleotides match TRBD2. Germline CDR1 is LNHDA and CDR2 is SQIVND (reference sequence). V was pared by 5 bases and J by 4 bases, with 11 bases of the junction left unmatched. CDR3 length: 16 amino acids. The CDR3, as DNA: TGTGCCAGTAGTCACAGCGGGAGCAAAATAGCAGATACGCAGTATTTT. It codes for CASSHSGSKIADTQYF.

The chain uses TRBV21-1 and TRBJ1-1. TRBV21-1 is noted as a pseudogene. The CDR3 length is 14 residues. The CDR3 DNA reads TGTGCCAGCAGCAAAGCTCCCCGGCCCCCGGGGGCTTTCTTT. Its protein product is CASSKAPRPPGAFF.

This CDR3 reads CASSLAVTSVEQFF. CDR3 DNA: TGTGCCAGCAGCTTAGCGGTGACTAGCGTTGAGCAGTTCTTC. This chain joins TRBV7-2 and TRBJ2-1; 8 nucleotides line up with TRBD2. With 0 bases clipped from V and 9 bases from J, the junction kept 4 bases outside the gene matches. Germline-derived CDR1 and CDR2 are SGHTA and FQGNSA. The CDR3 loop spans 14 amino acids.

The rearrangement uses TRBV18 and TRBJ1-1, with unresolved D. CDR1 is KGHSH, CDR2 LQKENI, per germline. The V gene lost 1 base and the J gene lost 3 bases, with 12 bases spanning the gap. This CDR3 is 15 amino acids long. This CDR3 reads CASSPRTLYDTEAFF. In DNA form, the CDR3 reads TGTGCCAGCTCACCACGGACTCTATATGACACTGAAGCTTTCTTT.

V usage is TRBV5-4 and J usage is TRBJ1-1; 11 bases match TRBD1. This CDR3 contains 15 residues. After removal of 4 bases from V and 1 base from J, the junction contained 3 bases not matched to a gene. Germline CDR1 is SGHNT and CDR2 is YYREEE (reference sequence). CDR3 nucleotide sequence: TGTGCCAGCAGCCTCGGACAGGGGGCGAACACTGAAGCTTTCTTT. Translating gives CASSLGQGANTEAFF.

This clone has a handful of counts. The chain combines TRBV2 with TRBJ1-1, with D possibly TRBD1 on 5 matching bases. V shed 2 bases and J shed 4 bases, with 11 bases lying between them. The CDR3 sequence is 14 residues long. Germline V gives CDR1 SNHLY, CDR2 FYNNEI. The CDR3: CASSEQGMGTEAFF. CDR3 DNA: TGTGCCAGCAGTGAACAGGGTATGGGCACTGAAGCTTTCTTT.

CDR3 residues: CASSLNEGTTYNEQFF. The CDR3 DNA follows: TGTGCCAGCAGCTTAAATGAGGGTACCACCTACAATGAGCAGTTCTTC. The gene calls are TRBV11-2 and TRBJ2-1, with a weak D call TRBD2 (5 bases). CDR3 length: 16 amino acids. Trimming took off 2 bases at V and 2 bases at J, with 13 bases between the two ends. CDR1 and CDR2 from the germline V gene are SGHAT and FQNNGV. Looking up the rest from reference TRBV11-2 and TRBJ2-1 gives the full variable domain: EAGVAQSPRYKIIEKRQSVAFWCNPISGHATLYWYQQILGQGPKLLIQFQNNGVVDDSQLPKDRFSAERLKGVDSTLKIQPAKLEDSAVYLCASSLNEGTTYNEQFFGPGTRLTVL.